Here is one TCR beta chain with its context. Its antigen remains unknown. The sample is drawn from a study of tumor-infiltrating lymphocytes in localized non-small cell lung cancer. Study-level background: Patients included smokers and never-smokers with various histologies, some sampled after neoadjuvant chemotherapy. General observations from the study: IM1 and IM2 tumors showed no difference in T-cell fraction. Higher tumor T cell infiltration than in uninvolved lung was supported by TCRbeta sequencing.

CDR1 and CDR2 from the germline V gene are SGHAT and FQNNGV. The CDR3 is 19 residues long. The junction had 14 bases not matched to a gene; V was cut back by 5 bases and J by 4 bases. Clones were read by immunoSEQ multiplex PCR, and TCRdb kept only the in-frame ones, dropping some. The sample contains fewer than 20,000 clones, approximately 80% of which appear only once. The sequence was obtained from a human donor with non-small cell lung cancer. The chain is built from TRBV11-2 and TRBJ2-1, with TRBD2 matching over 13 bases. The sample comprised uninvolved lung tissue not adjacent to the tumor. The CDR3 coding sequence is TGTGCCAGCAGCGGCCGGACTAGCGGGAGTTCTAAGGTTTACAATGAGCAGTTCTTC. Encoded protein: CASSGRTSGSSKVYNEQFF.